This T cell receptor beta chain was sequenced during a study of shared clonotypes between healthy human individuals. Study-level findings and limits: Clonotype sharing among donors, it was expected, would be affected by sequencing depth.

Assay: immunoSEQ multiplex PCR; the TCRdb copy retains only in-frame clones and omits some. The sample holds some 1,900,000 clones, 85% to 95% seen once. CDR1 and CDR2 (germline): MNHEY, SVGAGI. V was cut by 2 bases and J by 7 bases, with 15 bases left in between. The CDR3 extends over 15 amino acids. This clone showed up just once. Its specificity is not known. In the naive CD8 group, cells lacked CD45RO and were positively selected for CCR7, so terminally differentiated effector memory CD45RA+ cells were left out. The source of this sequence is a man aged 18 to 30 in good health. The chain carries TRBV6-5 and TRBJ2-1, with D perhaps TRBD2 (5 bases). The sequenced sample was naive CD8+ T cells sorted from blood. CDR3 DNA: TGTGCCAGCAGTTACGATAGGACTGCTGTTAATGAGCAGTTCTTC. This codes for CASSYDRTAVNEQFF.